Listed here are 18 T cell receptor beta chains from one sample, sequenced in a study of control samples from healthy donors and cancer patients. The method was immunoSEQ multiplex PCR; TCRdb's version includes in-frame clones alone and lacks a portion of them. The profile shows fewer than 85,000 clones, roughly 93% of them singletons. The sample consisted of blood. These receptors were collected from a woman younger than 45 in good health.

The chain recombines TRBV2 with TRBJ1-1, with D perhaps matching TRBD1 (5 bases). With 6 bases removed from V and 1 base from J, the gap between germline ends came to 12 bases. The CDR3 loop spans 14 amino acids. The germline CDR1 and CDR2 sequences are SNHLY and FYNNEI. The CDR3: CASRRDGRNTEAFF. In DNA form, the CDR3 reads TGTGCCAGCAGGCGGGACGGAAGGAACACTGAAGCTTTCTTT.

The rearrangement joins TRBV18 to TRBJ1-4; D is unclear. The CDR3 extends over 13 amino acids. V was clipped by 1 base and J by 6 bases, with 6 bases between them. CDR1 and CDR2 (germline): KGHSH, LQKENI. CDR3 DNA: TGTGCCAGCTCACCACAGGGTTATGAAAAACTGTTTTTT. Residues: CASSPQGYEKLFF.

This clone came up once. The chain links TRBV7-8 to TRBJ1-1, with 8 bases aligning to TRBD1. CDR1 SGHVS and CDR2 FQNEAQ come from the germline V gene. The CDR3 loop spans 16 amino acids. The V and J ends lost 1 base and 2 bases, in that order; junction bases with no gene match: 6. CDR3 bases: TGTGCCAGCAGCTTAGACAGGGGGGAACTCAACACTGAAGCTTTCTTT. It encodes CASSLDRGELNTEAFF.

The V and J genes are TRBV7-8 and TRBJ2-1; D not resolved. The germline V gene encodes CDR1 SGHVS and CDR2 FQNEAQ. This CDR3 is 13 amino acids long. Trimming stripped 6 bases from V and 0 bases from J, with 6 bases between. CDR3: CASRTDSYNEQFF. CDR3 DNA: TGTGCCAGCAGGACTGACTCCTACAATGAGCAGTTCTTC.

The chain combines TRBV28 with TRBJ1-3; D is perhaps TRBD1 (5 bases). Germline values: CDR1 MDHEN, CDR2 SYDVKM. V lost 6 bases, J lost 0 bases, and 12 bases lay in between. The CDR3 runs 15 residues. The CDR3 region has the DNA TGTGCCAGCAGCCCGACAGCCAACTCTGGAAACACCATATATTTT. Translation gives CASSPTANSGNTIYF. Full variable domain (rest looked up from reference TRBV28 and TRBJ1-3): DVKVTQSSRYLVKRTGEKVFLECVQDMDHENMFWYRQDPGLGLRLIYFSYDVKMKEKGDIPEGYSVSREKKERFSLILESASTNQTSMYLCASSPTANSGNTIYFGEGSWLTVV.

This chain uses TRBV28 with TRBJ1-6; D may be TRBD1 (5 bases). This CDR3 spans 15 amino acids. V lost 1 base, J lost 7 bases, and 11 bases lay in between. CDR1 and CDR2 (germline): MDHEN, SYDVKM. CDR3 in DNA: TGTGCCAGCAGTTTATCAGGGATACTCAATTCACCCCTCCACTTT. Translated: CASSLSGILNSPLHF.

This sequence joins TRBV19 and TRBJ1-2; D is ambiguous. The germline gives CDR1 LNHDA, CDR2 SQIVND (reference sequence). V lost 3 bases and J lost 1, with 9 bases in between. CDR3 length: 14 residues. CDR3 sequence reads: CASSIPPVNYGYTF. DNA of the CDR3: TGTGCCAGTAGTATTCCGCCAGTTAACTATGGCTACACCTTC.

The rearrangement uses TRBV15 and TRBJ2-7, with D hard to call. Germline assignment: CDR1 LNHNV and CDR2 YYDKDF (reference sequence). This CDR3 comprises 17 residues. Trimming cost V 0 bases and J 5 bases, with 20 bases left between them. The CDR3 DNA reads TGTGCCACCAGCAGAGATAAGGGAATCGGTCCCAAGGACGAGCAGTACTTC. Residues: CATSRDKGIGPKDEQYF.

The sample holds a few counts of this clone. The chain joins TRBV10-3 to TRBJ2-3; tentatively, D is TRBD1 (5 bases). The V gene lost 7 bases and the J gene lost 0 bases, with 11 bases spanning the gap. Germline assignment: CDR1 ENHRY and CDR2 SYGVKD. This CDR3 spans 14 amino acids. The CDR3 protein is CAIKGSFSTDTQYF. As DNA, the CDR3 is TGTGCCATCAAGGGGTCTTTTAGCACAGATACGCAGTATTTT.

The chain links TRBV19 to TRBJ2-1; D gene unclear. The CDR3 extends over 11 amino acids. Germline CDR1 and CDR2: LNHDA and SQIVND (reference sequence). The V end was cut by 3 bases, the J end by 4 bases, with 1 base between. The CDR3 loop is CASSIYNEQFF. The CDR3 coding sequence is TGTGCCAGTAGTATTTACAATGAGCAGTTCTTC.

The chain joins TRBV28 to TRBJ2-3; 7 positions agree with TRBD1. The CDR3 sequence is 15 residues long. Germline V gene lookup returns CDR1 MDHEN and CDR2 SYDVKM. V was pared by 3 bases and J by 6 bases, with 9 bases of the junction left unmatched. CDR3 loop: CASSFRDSLLDTQYF. The CDR3 DNA is TGTGCCAGCAGTTTCCGGGACAGCCTCTTGGATACGCAGTATTTT.

The rearrangement uses TRBV19 and TRBJ2-2; D is undetermined. Between the trimmed V and J ends, which lost 6 bases and 5 bases, there was a span of 4 bases. The CDR3 is 11 amino acids. Germline loops: CDR1 LNHDA, CDR2 SQIVND (reference sequence). The CDR3 DNA sequence: TGTGCCAGTAGGGGAACCGGGGAGCTGTTTTTT. This sequence encodes CASRGTGELFF.

The chain links TRBV19 to TRBJ2-2; D uncertain. With 4 bases removed from V and 0 bases from J, the gap between germline ends came to 6 bases. Germline values: CDR1 LNHDA, CDR2 SQIVND (reference sequence). The CDR3 is made up of 14 amino acids. In nucleotides, the CDR3 is TGTGCCAGTAGTACTTTCACGAACACCGGGGAGCTGTTTTTT. This sequence encodes CASSTFTNTGELFF.

As to this clone: Other DNA sequences in the sample encode the same CDR3. The chain uses TRBV7-9 and TRBJ1-1; no reliable D call. The length of the CDR3 is 13 residues. Germline V gene lookup returns CDR1 SEHNR and CDR2 FQNEAQ (reference sequence). Trimming removed 5 bases at V and 0 bases at J, with 7 bases between. The CDR3: CASSPTLNTEAFF. DNA of the CDR3: TGTGCCAGCAGCCCGACTTTGAACACTGAAGCTTTCTTT. The variable domain in full, with the rest retrieved from reference TRBV7-9 and TRBJ1-1, is DTGVSQNPRHKITKRGQNVTFRCDPISEHNRLYWYRQTLGQGPEFLTYFQNEAQLEKSRLLSDRFSAERPKGSFSTLEIQRTEQGDSAMYLCASSPTLNTEAFFGQGTRLTVV.

The gene calls are TRBV30 and TRBJ1-2; TRBD1 matches at 9 bases. CDR1 and CDR2 from the germline V gene are GTSNPN and SVGIG (reference sequence). V lost 2 bases to trimming and J lost 5 bases; unmatched junction nucleotides: 6. The CDR3 sequence is 14 residues long. The chain's CDR3 is CAWSRGQGLYGYTF. The CDR3, as DNA: TGTGCCTGGAGTCGGGGACAGGGCTTATATGGCTACACCTTC.

This chain uses TRBV6-5 with TRBJ1-1; D may be TRBD1 (6 bases). Germline V gene lookup returns CDR1 MNHEY and CDR2 SVGAGI. Trimming cost V 4 bases and J 1 base, with 7 bases left between them. The CDR3 has 13 residues. The CDR3 DNA sequence: TGTGCCAGCAGTTTACAGGGGAACACTGAAGCTTTCTTT. Amino acid sequence: CASSLQGNTEAFF.

This clone occurred once. This sequence joins TRBV10-3 and TRBJ1-4; D unclear. V lost 4 bases to trimming and J lost 8 bases, with 20 bases between them. This CDR3 comprises 16 residues. CDR1 is ENHRY, CDR2 SYGVKD, per germline. The CDR3 protein is CAISGRAGPLGEKLFF. For the CDR3, the DNA is TGTGCCATCAGTGGCCGGGCCGGGCCCTTGGGGGAAAAACTGTTTTTT.

J is TRBJ1-1 and V is TRBV19, with D hard to call. This CDR3 has 11 amino acids. Germline CDR1 reads LNHDA; CDR2 reads SQIVND (reference sequence). Trimming stripped 7 bases from V and 2 bases from J, with 5 bases between. CDR3 residues: CASTDNTEAFF. The CDR3, as DNA: TGTGCCAGTACAGACAACACTGAAGCTTTCTTT.